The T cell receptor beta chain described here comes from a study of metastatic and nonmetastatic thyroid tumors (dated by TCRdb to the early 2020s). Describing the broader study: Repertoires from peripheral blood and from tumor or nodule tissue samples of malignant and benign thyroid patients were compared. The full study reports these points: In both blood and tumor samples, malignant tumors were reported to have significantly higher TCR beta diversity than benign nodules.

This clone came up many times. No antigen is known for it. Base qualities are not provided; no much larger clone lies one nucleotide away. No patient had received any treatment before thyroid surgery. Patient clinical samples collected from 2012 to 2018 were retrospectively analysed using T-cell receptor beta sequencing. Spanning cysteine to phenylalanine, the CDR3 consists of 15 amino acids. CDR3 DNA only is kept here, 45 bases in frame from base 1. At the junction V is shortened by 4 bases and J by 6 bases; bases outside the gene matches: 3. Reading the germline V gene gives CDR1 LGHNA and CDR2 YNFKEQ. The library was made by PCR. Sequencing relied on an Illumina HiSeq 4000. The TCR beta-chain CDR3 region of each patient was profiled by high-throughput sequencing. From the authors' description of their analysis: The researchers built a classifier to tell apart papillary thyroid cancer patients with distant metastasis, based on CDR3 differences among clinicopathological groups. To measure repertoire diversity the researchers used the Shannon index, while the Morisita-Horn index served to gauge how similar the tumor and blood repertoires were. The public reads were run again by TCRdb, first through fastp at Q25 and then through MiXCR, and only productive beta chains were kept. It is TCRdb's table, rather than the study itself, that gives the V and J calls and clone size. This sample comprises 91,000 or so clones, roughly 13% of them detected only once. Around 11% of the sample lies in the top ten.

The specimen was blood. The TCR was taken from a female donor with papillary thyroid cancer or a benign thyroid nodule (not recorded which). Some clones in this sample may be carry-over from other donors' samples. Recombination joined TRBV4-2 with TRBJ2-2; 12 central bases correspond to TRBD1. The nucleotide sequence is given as TGTGCCAGCAGCCCGGGACAGGGGGCCCCCGGGGAGCTGTTTTTT. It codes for CASSPGQGAPGELFF.